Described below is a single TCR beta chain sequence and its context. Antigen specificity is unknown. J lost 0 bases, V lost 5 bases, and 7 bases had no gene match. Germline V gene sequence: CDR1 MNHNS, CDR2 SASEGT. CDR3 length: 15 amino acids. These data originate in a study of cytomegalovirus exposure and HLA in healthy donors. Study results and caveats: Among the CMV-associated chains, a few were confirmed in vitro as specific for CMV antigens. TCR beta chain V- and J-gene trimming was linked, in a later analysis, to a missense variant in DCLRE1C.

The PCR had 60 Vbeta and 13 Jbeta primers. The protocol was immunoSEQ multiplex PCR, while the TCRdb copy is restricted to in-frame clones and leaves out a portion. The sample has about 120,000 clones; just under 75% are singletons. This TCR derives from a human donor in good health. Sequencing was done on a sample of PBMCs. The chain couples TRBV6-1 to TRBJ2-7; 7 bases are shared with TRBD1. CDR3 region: CASSTTGASSYEQYF. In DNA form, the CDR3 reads TGTGCCAGCAGTACAACAGGGGCCAGCTCCTACGAGCAGTACTTC.